The 21 T cell receptor beta chains given below trace back to one sample, sequenced in a study of control samples from healthy donors and cancer patients. Libraries were prepared by immunoSEQ multiplex PCR; TCRdb keeps only in-frame clonotypes and omits some of them. The sample lists about 150,000 clones; 90% to 95% were seen once. Input material: blood. These receptors came from a man aged 35-49 years in good health.

The V and J genes are TRBV28 and TRBJ1-4; D is perhaps TRBD1 (5 bases). In germline, CDR1 is MDHEN, CDR2 SYDVKM. The CDR3 sequence is 13 residues long. Trimming removed 7 bases from V and 5 bases from J, with 11 bases in between. CDR3 nucleotide sequence: TGTGCCAGCATGGGGGGAGGAAATGAAAAACTGTTTTTT. Amino acids: CASMGGGNEKLFF.

Worth noting for this clone: Other DNA sequences in this specimen translate into the identical CDR3. CDR3 in amino acids: CASSQGGQGAYEQYF. The CDR3 nucleotides are TGCGCCAGCAGCCAAGGGGGACAGGGGGCCTACGAGCAGTACTTC. The gene calls are TRBV4-1 and TRBJ2-7; 11 bases align to TRBD1. Germline-derived CDR1 and CDR2 are MGHRA and YSYEKL. The CDR3 loop spans 15 amino acids. V was clipped by 1 base and J by 2 bases; unmatched bases: 1.

The chain is built from TRBV5-1 and TRBJ1-1; D unresolved. The V gene lost 7 bases and the J gene lost 1 base, with 11 bases spanning the gap. This CDR3 has 13 residues. Germline CDR1 reads SGHRS; CDR2 reads YFSETQ. CDR3 nucleotides: TGCGCCAGCCGAGCCGGACCGAACACTGAAGCTTTCTTT. Translation gives CASRAGPNTEAFF.

This chain links TRBV7-2 with TRBJ1-2, with TRBD1 matching over 7 bases. The CDR3 contains 16 residues. Germline V gene data show CDR1 as SGHTA and CDR2 as FQGNSA. V shed 0 bases and J 4 bases; nucleotides not matched to a gene: 8. CDR3 DNA sequence: TGTGCCAGCAGCTTAGCGAGGGGACAGATCCGCTATGGCTACACCTTC. Its protein product is CASSLARGQIRYGYTF.

The rearrangement uses TRBV7-9 and TRBJ1-2, with D possibly TRBD1 on 5 matching bases. The CDR3 consists of 16 residues. Germline-derived CDR1 and CDR2 are SEHNR and FQNEAQ (reference sequence). The V gene lost 4 bases and the J gene lost 6 bases, with 21 bases spanning the gap. The CDR3 DNA reads as TGTGCCAGCAGCTCGTCTGGGAAGGGGCGCCTGGATGGCTACACCTTC. Amino acid sequence: CASSSSGKGRLDGYTF.

This clone was seen just once. The genes are TRBV9 and TRBJ2-2, with D hard to call. CDR3 size: 16 residues. Trimming cost V 1 base and J 0 bases, with 10 bases left between them. CDR1 and CDR2 from the germline V gene are SGDLS and YYNGEE. The DNA of the CDR3 is TGTGCCAGCAGCGTAAGAGTTGAAACGAACACCGGGGAGCTGTTTTTT. It is translated as CASSVRVETNTGELFF.

V and J are TRBV7-9 and TRBJ1-5; D is undetermined. Looked up from germline, CDR1 is SEHNR and CDR2 is FQNEAQ (reference sequence). The germline V and J ends were trimmed by 8 bases and 3 bases, with 11 bases remaining between them. This CDR3 contains 13 residues. The CDR3 protein is CASEGANNQPQHF. The CDR3 coding sequence is TGTGCCAGCGAAGGAGCGAACAATCAGCCCCAGCATTTT.

J is TRBJ1-1 and V is TRBV7-2; D ambiguous. Germline assignment: CDR1 SGHTA and CDR2 FQGNSA. V lost 1 base and J lost 4, with 7 bases in between. This CDR3 has 13 amino acids. The DNA of the CDR3 is TGTGCCAGCAGCTTAGAAGCGGGCACTGAAGCTTTCTTT. Its translation: CASSLEAGTEAFF.

The chain links TRBV7-3 to TRBJ1-1; TRBD1 is a possible D gene (5 bases). Between the trimmed V and J ends, which lost 5 bases and 5 bases, there was a span of 15 bases. Germline CDR1 SGHTA, CDR2 FQGTGA. The CDR3 runs 14 residues. CDR3 loop: CASSPSWGETEAFF. CDR3 sequence (DNA): TGTGCCAGCAGCCCCTCTTGGGGGGAGACTGAAGCTTTCTTT.

This rearrangement joins TRBV5-1 to TRBJ2-2; tentatively, D is TRBD2 (5 bases). The CDR3 totals 16 residues. V lost 0 bases, J lost 0 bases, and 9 bases lay in between. Looked up from germline, CDR1 is SGHRS and CDR2 is YFSETQ. In DNA form, the CDR3 reads TGCGCCAGCAGCTTGGCGTCCGGGACGAACACCGGGGAGCTGTTTTTT. As protein: CASSLASGTNTGELFF.

This clone was seen just once. This sequence joins TRBV5-1 and TRBJ2-7; 8 positions agree with TRBD2. This CDR3 comprises 15 residues. The V and J ends lost 0 bases and 3 bases, in that order; junction bases with no gene match: 5. Looked up from germline, CDR1 is SGHRS and CDR2 is YFSETQ. This CDR3 reads CASSLGRGDLYEQYF. Written as DNA, the CDR3 is TGCGCCAGCAGCTTGGGGCGGGGGGACCTCTACGAGCAGTACTTC.

The chain employs TRBV28 and TRBJ1-4; 8 bases map to TRBD1. Looked up from germline, CDR1 is MDHEN and CDR2 is SYDVKM. The junction had 9 bases not matched to a gene; V was cut back by 7 bases and J by 5 bases. The CDR3 is 15 amino acids. The CDR3 DNA reads as TGTGCCAGCACCGAACAGGGGGGCAAAAATGAAAAACTGTTTTTT. Its translation: CASTEQGGKNEKLFF.

The V and J genes are TRBV4-1 and TRBJ2-1; 10 bases fit TRBD2. In germline, CDR1 is MGHRA, CDR2 YSYEKL. The ends lost 3 bases at V and 5 bases at J; junction bases unmatched: 7. The CDR3 sequence is 16 residues long. The CDR3: CASSQSPSGGNNEQFF. CDR3 coding DNA: TGCGCCAGCAGCCAGAGCCCTAGCGGGGGAAACAATGAGCAGTTCTTC.

The genes are TRBV5-6 and TRBJ2-1; TRBD2 aligns across 8 bases. The trim removed 4 bases at V and 4 bases at J, leaving 4 bases unmatched. Germline CDR1 is SGHDT and CDR2 is YYEEEE. The CDR3 extends over 14 amino acids. The CDR3 here is CASSQGLGYNEQFF. In DNA form, the CDR3 reads TGTGCCAGCAGCCAGGGACTAGGATACAATGAGCAGTTCTTC. Together with reference TRBV5-6 and TRBJ2-1, the CDR3 gives the full variable domain: DAGVTQSPTHLIKTRGQQVTLRCSPKSGHDTVSWYQQALGQGPQFIFQYYEEEERQRGNFPDRFSGHQFPNYSSELNVNALLLGDSALYLCASSQGLGYNEQFFGPGTRLTVL.

The chain uses TRBV12-3 or TRBV12-4 and TRBJ2-7, with 7 nucleotides matching TRBD1. Germline trimming cut 6 bases from V and 0 bases from J; bases unmatched to any gene: 2. CDR3 length: 13 residues. In nucleotides, the CDR3 is TGTGCCAGCAGCTGGGACAGCTCCTACGAGCAGTACTTC. It translates to CASSWDSSYEQYF.

The chain joins TRBV7-9 to TRBJ1-1; D call uncertain. CDR1 is SEHNR and CDR2 is FQNEAQ in the germline V gene (reference sequence). The germline V and J ends were trimmed by 0 bases and 3 bases, with 5 bases remaining between them. The CDR3 has 13 amino acids. This CDR3 reads CASSLASDTEAFF. CDR3 in DNA: TGTGCCAGCAGCTTAGCCTCTGACACTGAAGCTTTCTTT.

The chain uses TRBV4-1 and TRBJ1-1; D is unresolved. The germline V gene encodes CDR1 MGHRA and CDR2 YSYEKL. V was clipped by 5 bases and J by 1 base, with 8 bases between them. The CDR3 loop spans 13 amino acids. CDR3 residues: CASSFTANTEAFF. CDR3 DNA: TGCGCCAGCAGCTTCACAGCGAACACTGAAGCTTTCTTT.

This chain uses TRBV3-1 (or the pseudogene TRBV3-2) with TRBJ1-5; D may be TRBD1 (5 bases). Germline-derived CDR1 and CDR2 are LGHDT and YNNKEL (reference sequence). The CDR3 contains 15 residues. V was cut by 5 bases and J by 7 bases, with 18 bases left in between. CDR3 nucleotides: TGTGCCAGCAGCTTGGGGACGGGGAATAAGCAGCCCCAGCATTTT. Amino acid sequence: CASSLGTGNKQPQHF.

This rearrangement joins TRBV19 to TRBJ2-2; 8 bases are a match to TRBD2. The germline V gene has CDR1 LNHDA and CDR2 SQIVND (reference sequence). With V trimmed by 6 bases and J by 0 bases, 6 bases remained unmatched. The CDR3 consists of 16 residues. CDR3 in amino acids: CASSTYGGANTGELFF. CDR3 in DNA: TGTGCCAGTAGCACATACGGGGGGGCGAACACCGGGGAGCTGTTTTTT. Full variable domain (missing parts from reference TRBV19 and TRBJ2-2): DGGITQSPKYLFRKEGQNVTLSCEQNLNHDAMYWYRQDPGQGLRLIYYSQIVNDFQKGDIAEGYSVSREKKESFPLTVTSAQKNPTAFYLCASSTYGGANTGELFFGEGSRLTVL.

The J gene is TRBJ1-4, the V gene TRBV5-4; D perhaps matches TRBD1 (6 bases). The ends were cut back, 4 bases at V and 13 bases at J, with 23 bases in the middle. The CDR3 has 15 residues. The V gene's germline CDR1 is SGHNT and CDR2 YYREEE (reference sequence). The CDR3 here is CASSPTGGRSVGLFF. Here the CDR3 DNA reads TGTGCCAGCAGCCCCACCGGGGGGCGGTCCGTAGGACTGTTTTTT. The full variable domain, completed using reference TRBV5-4 and TRBJ1-4, is ETGVTQSPTHLIKTRGQQVTLRCSSQSGHNTVSWYQQALGQGPQFIFQYYREEENGRGNFPPRFSGLQFPNYSSELNVNALELDDSALYLCASSPTGGRSVGLFFGSGTQLSVL.

The chain uses TRBV24-1 and TRBJ2-5; 7 bases map to TRBD1. V dropped 9 bases and J dropped 2; count of bases not matched to a gene: 8. Germline lookup yields CDR1 KGHDR and CDR2 SFDVKD. This CDR3 is built from 14 residues. The CDR3 is CATGDSNDQETQYF. The CDR3 region has the DNA TGTGCCACCGGGGACAGTAACGATCAAGAGACCCAGTACTTC.